The present TCR beta chain was sequenced within a study of T-cell reconstitution after alpha-beta-depleted transplantation in children. For TCRbeta, the library was prepared with unique molecular identifiers. MiXCR was run by TCRdb on the PCR reads, yielding one entry per CDR3 protein. The sample carries fewer than 120,000 distinct CDR3 sequences, 9% to 12% recorded once. CDR1 DFQATT and CDR2 SNEGSKA come from the germline V gene (reference sequence). The CDR3 is 12 amino acids. The V and J ends lost 8 bases and 5 bases respectively, with 15 bases between them. This clonotype was observed at least ten times.

This receptor was obtained from a human donor who donated a stem cell graft to a child with acute lymphoblastic leukemia. V gene TRBV20-1 combines with J gene TRBJ1-1; possibly TRBD1 for D (5 bases). The sequencing used PBMCs from the stem cell graft donor, collected from the stem cell graft. The CDR3 protein is CSPKREGTEAFF. The CDR3 DNA reads TGCAGTCCTAAACGGGAGGGGACTGAAGCTTTCTTT.